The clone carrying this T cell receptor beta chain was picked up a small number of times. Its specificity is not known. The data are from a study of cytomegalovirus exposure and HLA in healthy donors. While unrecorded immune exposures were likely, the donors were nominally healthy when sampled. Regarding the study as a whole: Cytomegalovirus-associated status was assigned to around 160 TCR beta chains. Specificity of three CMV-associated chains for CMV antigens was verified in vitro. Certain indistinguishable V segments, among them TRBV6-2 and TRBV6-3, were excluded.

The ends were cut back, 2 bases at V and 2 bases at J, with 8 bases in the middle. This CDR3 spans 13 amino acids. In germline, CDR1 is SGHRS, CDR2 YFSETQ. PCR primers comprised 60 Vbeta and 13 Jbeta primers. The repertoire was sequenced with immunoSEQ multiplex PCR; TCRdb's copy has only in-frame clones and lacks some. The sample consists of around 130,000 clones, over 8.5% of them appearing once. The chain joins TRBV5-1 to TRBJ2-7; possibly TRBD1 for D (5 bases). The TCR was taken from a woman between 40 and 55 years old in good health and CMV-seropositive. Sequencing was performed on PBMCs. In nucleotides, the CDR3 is TGCGCCAGCAGCTTAGGCAGGGCCTACGAGCAGTACTTC. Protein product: CASSLGRAYEQYF. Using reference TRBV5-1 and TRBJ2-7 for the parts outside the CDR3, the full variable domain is KAGVTQTPRYLIKTRGQQVTLSCSPISGHRSVSWYQQTPGQGLQFLFEYFSETQRNKGNFPGRFSGRQFSNSRSEMNVSTLELGDSALYLCASSLGRAYEQYFGPGTRLTVT.